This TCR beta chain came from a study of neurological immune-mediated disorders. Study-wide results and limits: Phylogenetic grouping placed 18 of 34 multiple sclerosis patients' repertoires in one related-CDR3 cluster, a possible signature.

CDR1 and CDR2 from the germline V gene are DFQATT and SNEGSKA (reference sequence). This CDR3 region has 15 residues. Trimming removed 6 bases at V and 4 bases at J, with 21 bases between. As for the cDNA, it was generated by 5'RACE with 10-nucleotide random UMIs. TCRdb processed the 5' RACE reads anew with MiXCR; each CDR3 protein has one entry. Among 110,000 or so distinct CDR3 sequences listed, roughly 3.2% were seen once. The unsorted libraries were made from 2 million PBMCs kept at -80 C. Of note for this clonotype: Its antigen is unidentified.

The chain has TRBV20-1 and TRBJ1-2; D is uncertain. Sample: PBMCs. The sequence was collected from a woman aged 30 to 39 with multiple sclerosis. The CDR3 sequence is CSALDPLRALYGYTF. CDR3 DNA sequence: TGCAGTGCACTGGACCCTCTGAGGGCCCTCTATGGCTACACCTTC.